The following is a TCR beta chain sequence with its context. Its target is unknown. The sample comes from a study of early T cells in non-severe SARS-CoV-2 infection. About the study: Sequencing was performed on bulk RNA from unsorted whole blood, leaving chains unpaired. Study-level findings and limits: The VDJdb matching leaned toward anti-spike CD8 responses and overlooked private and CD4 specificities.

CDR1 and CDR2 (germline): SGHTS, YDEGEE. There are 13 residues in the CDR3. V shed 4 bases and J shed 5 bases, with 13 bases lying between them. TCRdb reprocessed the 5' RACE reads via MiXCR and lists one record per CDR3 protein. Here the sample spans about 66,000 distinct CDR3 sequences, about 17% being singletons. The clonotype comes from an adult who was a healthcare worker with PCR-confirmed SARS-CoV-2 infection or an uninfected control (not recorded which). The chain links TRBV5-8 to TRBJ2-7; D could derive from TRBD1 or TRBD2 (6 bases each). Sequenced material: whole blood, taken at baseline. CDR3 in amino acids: CASSRWGADEQYF. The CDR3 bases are TGTGCCAGCAGCCGCTGGGGGGCCGACGAGCAGTACTTC.